This TCR beta chain stems from a study of memory CD4+ T cells and cytomegalovirus serostatus. Study overall: Of the healthy Belgian adults, several were CMV seropositive and 20 to 25 seronegative.

Single viable CD3+CD4+CD8-CD45RO+ cells were sorted as the memory CD4+ T cells. CD4+ T cells were isolated by positive magnetic selection. TCRdb keeps only in-frame clones here, not all; method: immunoSEQ multiplex PCR. The sample lists 80,000 or so clones; approximately 78% were seen once. V lost 1 base and J lost 4; bases outside the gene matches: 1. Germline CDR1 reads SGHRS; CDR2 reads YFSETQ. This CDR3 contains 15 residues. Source material: memory CD4+ T cells from blood. The sequence was collected from an adult in good health and CMV-seropositive. This sequence joins TRBV5-1 and TRBJ2-1, with 11 positions matching TRBD2. The DNA of the CDR3 is TGCGCCAGCAGCTTGTCTAGCGGGGGGTACAATGAGCAGTTCTTC. It is translated as CASSLSSGGYNEQFF.